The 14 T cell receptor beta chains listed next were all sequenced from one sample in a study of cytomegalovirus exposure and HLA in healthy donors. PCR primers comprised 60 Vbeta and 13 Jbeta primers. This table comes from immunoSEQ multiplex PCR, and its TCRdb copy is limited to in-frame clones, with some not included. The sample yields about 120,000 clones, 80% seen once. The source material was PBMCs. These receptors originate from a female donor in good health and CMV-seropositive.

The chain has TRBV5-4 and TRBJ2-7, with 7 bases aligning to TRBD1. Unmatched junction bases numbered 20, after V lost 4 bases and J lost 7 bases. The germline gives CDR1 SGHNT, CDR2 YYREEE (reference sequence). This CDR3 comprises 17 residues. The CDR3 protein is CASSPYRGNPPRGEQYF. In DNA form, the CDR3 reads TGTGCCAGCAGCCCCTACAGGGGTAACCCTCCGAGGGGGGAGCAGTACTTC.

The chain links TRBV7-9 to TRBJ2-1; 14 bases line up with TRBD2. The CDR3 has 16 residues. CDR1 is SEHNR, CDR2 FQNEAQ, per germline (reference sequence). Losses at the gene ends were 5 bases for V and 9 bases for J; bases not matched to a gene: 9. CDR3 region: CASSLGTSGGDSEQFF. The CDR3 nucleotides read TGTGCCAGCAGCCTAGGGACTAGCGGGGGAGACAGTGAGCAGTTCTTC. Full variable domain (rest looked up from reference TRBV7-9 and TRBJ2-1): DTGVSQNPRHKITKRGQNVTFRCDPISEHNRLYWYRQTLGQGPEFLTYFQNEAQLEKSRLLSDRFSAERPKGSFSTLEIQRTEQGDSAMYLCASSLGTSGGDSEQFFGPGTRLTVL.

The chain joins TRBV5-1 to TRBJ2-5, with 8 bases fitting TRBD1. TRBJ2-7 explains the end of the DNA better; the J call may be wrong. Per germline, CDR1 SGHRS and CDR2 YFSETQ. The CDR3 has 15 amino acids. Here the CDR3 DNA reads TGCGCCAGCAGCTTGGGGACAGGGATATCCTACGAGCAGTACTTC. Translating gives CASSLGTGISYEQYF.

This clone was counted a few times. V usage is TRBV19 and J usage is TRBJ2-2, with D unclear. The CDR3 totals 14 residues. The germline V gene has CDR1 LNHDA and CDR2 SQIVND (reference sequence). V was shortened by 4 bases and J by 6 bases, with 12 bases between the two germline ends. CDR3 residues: CASSTDPRSGELFF. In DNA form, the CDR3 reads TGTGCCAGTAGTACCGACCCCAGGTCCGGGGAGCTGTTTTTT.

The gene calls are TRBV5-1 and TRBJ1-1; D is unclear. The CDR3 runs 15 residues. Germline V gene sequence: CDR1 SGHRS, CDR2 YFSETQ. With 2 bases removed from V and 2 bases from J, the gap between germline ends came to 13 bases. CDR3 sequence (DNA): TGCGCCAGCAGCTTAGTGTCAGGCACAAACACTGAAGCTTTCTTT. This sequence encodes CASSLVSGTNTEAFF.

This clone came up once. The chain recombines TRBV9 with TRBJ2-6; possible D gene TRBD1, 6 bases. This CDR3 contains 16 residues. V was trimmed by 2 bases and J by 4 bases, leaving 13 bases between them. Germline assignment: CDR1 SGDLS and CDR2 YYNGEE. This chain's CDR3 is CASSVDTGSGANVLTF. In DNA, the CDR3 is TGTGCCAGCAGCGTGGATACAGGGTCCGGGGCCAACGTCCTGACTTTC.

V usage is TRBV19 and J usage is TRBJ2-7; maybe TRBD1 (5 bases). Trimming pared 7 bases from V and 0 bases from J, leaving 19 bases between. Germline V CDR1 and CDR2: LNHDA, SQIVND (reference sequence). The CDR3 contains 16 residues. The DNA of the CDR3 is TGTGCCAGTATACACGACACAAGGGGATCCTCCTACGAGCAGTACTTC. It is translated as CASIHDTRGSSYEQYF.

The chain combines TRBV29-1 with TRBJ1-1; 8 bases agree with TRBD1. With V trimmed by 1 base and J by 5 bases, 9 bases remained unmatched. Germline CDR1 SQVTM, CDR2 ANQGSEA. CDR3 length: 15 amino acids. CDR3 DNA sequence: TGCAGCGTTGAAGGGGTCCAGGGGGCGCGGACTGAAGCTTTCTTT. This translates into CSVEGVQGARTEAFF.

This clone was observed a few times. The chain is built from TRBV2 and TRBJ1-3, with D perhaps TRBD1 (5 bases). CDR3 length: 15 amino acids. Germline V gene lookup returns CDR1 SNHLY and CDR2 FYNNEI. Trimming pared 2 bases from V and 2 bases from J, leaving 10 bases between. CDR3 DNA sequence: TGTGCCAGCAGTGAACATTCAGGGACTGGAAACACCATATATTTT. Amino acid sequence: CASSEHSGTGNTIYF.

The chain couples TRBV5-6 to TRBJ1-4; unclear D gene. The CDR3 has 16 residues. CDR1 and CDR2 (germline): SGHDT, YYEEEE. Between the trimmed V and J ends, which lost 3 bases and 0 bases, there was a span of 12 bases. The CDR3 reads CASSSPPTATNEKLFF. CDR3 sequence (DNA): TGTGCCAGCAGCTCCCCGCCCACGGCAACTAATGAAAAACTGTTTTTT.

The CDR3 bases are TGTGCCAGCGGGCAACAGGGGCTCAATTCACCCCTCCACTTT. Its translation: CASGQQGLNSPLHF. V gene TRBV6-6 combines with J gene TRBJ1-6; 7 bases line up with TRBD1. From germline, CDR1 is MNHNY and CDR2 SVGAGI (reference sequence). The CDR3 has 14 amino acids. J lost 7 bases, V lost 8 bases, and 8 bases had no gene match.

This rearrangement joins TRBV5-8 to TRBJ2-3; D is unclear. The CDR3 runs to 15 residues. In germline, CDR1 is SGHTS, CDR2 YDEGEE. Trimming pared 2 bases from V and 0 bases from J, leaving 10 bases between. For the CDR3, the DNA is TGTGCCAGCAGCTTTGAACAAGTAAGCACAGATACGCAGTATTTT. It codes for CASSFEQVSTDTQYF.

The CDR3 DNA follows: TGTGCCAGCAGCGTCGGGACAGGGGTTCAAGAGACCCAGTACTTC. It translates to CASSVGTGVQETQYF. The V gene is TRBV7-6, the J gene TRBJ2-5; TRBD1 matches at 10 bases. V lost 5 bases and J lost 2; bases outside the gene matches: 5. This CDR3 spans 15 amino acids. The germline gives CDR1 SGHVS, CDR2 FNYEAQ.

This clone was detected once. CDR3 coding DNA: TGTGCCAGCGGACTCCTTAACTATGGCTACACCTTC. Amino acids: CASGLLNYGYTF. The J gene is TRBJ1-2, the V gene TRBV27; no clear D gene. The CDR3 has 12 amino acids. V gave up 8 bases and J gave up 1 base, with 8 bases separating them. The V gene's germline CDR1 is MNHEY and CDR2 SMNVEV (reference sequence).